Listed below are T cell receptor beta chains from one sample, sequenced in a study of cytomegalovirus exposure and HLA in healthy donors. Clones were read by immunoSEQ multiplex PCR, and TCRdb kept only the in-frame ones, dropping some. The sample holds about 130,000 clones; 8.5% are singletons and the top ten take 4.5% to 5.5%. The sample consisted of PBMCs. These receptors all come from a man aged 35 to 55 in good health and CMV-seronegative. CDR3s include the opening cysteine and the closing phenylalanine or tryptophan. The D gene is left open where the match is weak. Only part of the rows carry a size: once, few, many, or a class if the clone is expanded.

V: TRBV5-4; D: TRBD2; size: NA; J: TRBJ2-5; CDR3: CASSSGAGAQETQYF; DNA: TGTGCCAGCAGCTCAGGAGCGGGGGCCCAAGAGACCCAGTACTTC
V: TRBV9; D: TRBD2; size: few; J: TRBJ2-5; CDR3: CASSVGIAGGPVETQYF; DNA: TGTGCCAGCAGCGTAGGGATAGCGGGGGGCCCCGTAGAGACCCAGTACTTC
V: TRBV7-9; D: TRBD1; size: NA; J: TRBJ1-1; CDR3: CASSAGTGSTEAFF; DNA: TGTGCCAGCAGCGCCGGGACAGGGAGCACTGAAGCTTTCTTT
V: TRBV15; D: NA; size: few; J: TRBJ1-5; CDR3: CATSIQDQPQHF; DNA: TGTGCCACCAGCATTCAGGATCAGCCCCAGCATTTT
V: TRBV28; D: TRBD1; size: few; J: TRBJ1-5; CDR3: CASSQRGHSNQPQHF; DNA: TGTGCCAGCAGTCAAAGGGGGCATAGCAATCAGCCCCAGCATTTT
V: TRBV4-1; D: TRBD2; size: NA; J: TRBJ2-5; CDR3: CASSPRTSGAQETQYF; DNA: TGCGCCAGCAGCCCTCGGACTAGCGGGGCACAAGAGACCCAGTACTTC
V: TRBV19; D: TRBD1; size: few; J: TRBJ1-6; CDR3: CASSPHPGQGALSSPLHF; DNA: TGTGCCAGTAGTCCGCATCCGGGACAGGGGGCCCTCAGTTCACCCCTCCACTTT
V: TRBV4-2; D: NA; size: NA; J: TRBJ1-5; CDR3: CASSLIQDNQPRHF; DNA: TGTGCCAGCAGCCTTATACAGGACAATCAGCCCCGGCATTTT
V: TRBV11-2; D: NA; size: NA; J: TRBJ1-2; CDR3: CASSQSQGGYSGYTF; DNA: TGTGCCAGCAGCCAATCACAGGGTGGATATAGTGGCTACACCTTC
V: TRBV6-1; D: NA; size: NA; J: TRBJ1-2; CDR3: CASSATTADYGYTF; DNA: TGTGCCAGCAGTGCTACGACAGCTGACTATGGCTACACCTTC
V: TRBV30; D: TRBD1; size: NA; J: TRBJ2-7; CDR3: CAWSSDRDGEQYF; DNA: TGTGCCTGGAGTTCTGACAGGGACGGGGAGCAGTACTTC
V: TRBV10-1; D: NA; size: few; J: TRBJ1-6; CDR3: CASSELRPGLNSPLHF; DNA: TGCGCCAGCAGTGAATTAAGGCCCGGACTGAATTCACCCCTCCACTTT
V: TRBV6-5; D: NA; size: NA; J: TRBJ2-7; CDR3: CASTDTSYEQYF; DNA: TGTGCCAGCACTGACACCTCCTACGAGCAGTACTTC
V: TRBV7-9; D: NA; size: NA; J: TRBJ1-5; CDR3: CASSLSTPEDNQPQHF; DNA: TGTGCCAGCAGCTTAAGCACCCCGGAGGACAATCAGCCCCAGCATTTT
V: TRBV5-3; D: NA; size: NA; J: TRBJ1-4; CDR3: CARSLRQADNEKLFF; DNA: TGTGCCAGAAGCCTGCGACAGGCCGATAATGAAAAACTGTTTTTT
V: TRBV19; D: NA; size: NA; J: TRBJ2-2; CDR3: CALGGNTGELFF; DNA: TGTGCTCTCGGGGGGAACACCGGGGAGCTGTTTTTT
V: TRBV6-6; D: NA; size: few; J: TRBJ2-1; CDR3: CASRGGPYNEQFF; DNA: TGTGCCAGCAGGGGGGGGCCTTACAATGAGCAGTTCTTC
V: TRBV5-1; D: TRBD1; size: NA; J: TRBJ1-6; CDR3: CASSADRGNAPLHF; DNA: TGCGCCAGCAGCGCCGACAGGGGGAACGCGCCCCTCCACTTT
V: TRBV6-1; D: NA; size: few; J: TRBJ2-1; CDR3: CASSGGLDGEQFF; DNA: TGTGCCAGCAGTGGAGGGCTAGACGGTGAGCAGTTCTTC
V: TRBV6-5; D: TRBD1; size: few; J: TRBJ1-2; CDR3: CASSYLRTGGARGYTF; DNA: TGTGCCAGCAGTTACCTACGGACAGGGGGCGCGCGGGGCTACACCTTC
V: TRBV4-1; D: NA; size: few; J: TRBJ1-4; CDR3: CASSQVGAATNEKLFF; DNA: TGCGCCAGCAGCCAAGTGGGAGCAGCAACTAATGAAAAACTGTTTTTT
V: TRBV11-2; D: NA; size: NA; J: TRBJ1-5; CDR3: CASSASGGRGQPQHF; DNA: TGTGCCAGCAGCGCCTCGGGGGGCCGGGGTCAGCCCCAGCATTTT
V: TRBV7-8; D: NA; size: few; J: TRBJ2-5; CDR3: CASSLASSPGSQYF; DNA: TGTGCCAGCAGCTTAGCCTCTAGTCCGGGTAGCCAGTACTTC
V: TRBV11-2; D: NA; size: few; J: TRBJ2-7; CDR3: CASSSWRSYEQYF; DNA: TGTGCCAGCAGCTCCTGGCGGTCCTACGAGCAGTACTTC
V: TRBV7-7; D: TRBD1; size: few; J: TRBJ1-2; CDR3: CASSPLPTGTYGYTF; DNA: TGTGCCAGCAGCCCACTCCCGACAGGGACATATGGCTACACCTTC
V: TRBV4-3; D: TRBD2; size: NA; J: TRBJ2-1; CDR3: CASSQDRTRGVNEQFF; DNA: TGCGCCAGCAGCCAAGATAGGACTAGAGGGGTCAATGAGCAGTTCTTC
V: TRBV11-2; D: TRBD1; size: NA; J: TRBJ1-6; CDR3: CASSLSVGQGSPLHF; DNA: TGTGCCAGCAGCTTATCTGTGGGACAGGGTTCACCCCTCCACTTT
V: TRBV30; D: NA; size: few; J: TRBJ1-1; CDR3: CAWKGDRTEAFF; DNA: TGTGCCTGGAAGGGGGATAGGACTGAAGCTTTCTTT
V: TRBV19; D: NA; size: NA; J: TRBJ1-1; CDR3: CASSQGRRPTVGTEAFF; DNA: TGTGCCAGTAGTCAAGGGAGGCGGCCCACGGTCGGCACTGAAGCTTTCTTT
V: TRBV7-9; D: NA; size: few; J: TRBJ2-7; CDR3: CASSSPRDPYEQYF; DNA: TGTGCCAGCAGCTCCCCCAGGGATCCCTACGAGCAGTACTTC
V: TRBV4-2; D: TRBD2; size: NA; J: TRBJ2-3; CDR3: CASSQEGGTSGSTTDTQYF; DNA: TGTGCCAGCAGCCAAGAGGGAGGGACTAGCGGGAGTACCACAGATACGCAGTATTTT
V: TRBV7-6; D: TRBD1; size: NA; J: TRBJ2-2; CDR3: CASSRGTGAPTGELFF; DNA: TGTGCCAGCAGCCGAGGGACAGGGGCTCCCACCGGGGAGCTGTTTTTT
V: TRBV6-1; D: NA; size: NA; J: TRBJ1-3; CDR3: CASRVVTGNTIYF; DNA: TGTGCCAGCAGAGTAGTAACTGGAAACACCATATATTTT
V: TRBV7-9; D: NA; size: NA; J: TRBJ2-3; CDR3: CASSPTSTDTQYF; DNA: TGTGCCAGCAGCCCCACTAGCACAGATACGCAGTATTTT
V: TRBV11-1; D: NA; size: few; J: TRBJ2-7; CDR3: CASSFGGSLEQYF; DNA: TGTGCCAGCAGCTTCGGCGGATCCCTCGAGCAGTACTTC
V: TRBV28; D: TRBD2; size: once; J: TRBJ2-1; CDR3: CASRPTGATSGGAYEQFF; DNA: TGTGCCAGCAGACCGACAGGGGCGACTAGCGGGGGGGCCTATGAGCAGTTCTTC
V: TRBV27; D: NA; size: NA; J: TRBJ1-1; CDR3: CASSLTAPGGNTEAFF; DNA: TGTGCCAGCAGTTTAACAGCCCCGGGGGGGAACACTGAAGCTTTCTTT
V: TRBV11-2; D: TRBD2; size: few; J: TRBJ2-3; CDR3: CASSFGAGGHLETDTQYF; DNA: TGTGCCAGCAGCTTCGGAGCGGGGGGGCATCTAGAGACAGATACGCAGTATTTT
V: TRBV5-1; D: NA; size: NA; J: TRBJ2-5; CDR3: CASSQQGSWETQYF; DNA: TGCGCCAGCAGCCAACAGGGTTCGTGGGAGACCCAGTACTTC
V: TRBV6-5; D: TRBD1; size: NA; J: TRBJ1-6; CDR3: CASSKDRTNNSPLHF; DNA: TGTGCCAGCAGTAAGGACAGGACGAATAATTCACCCCTCCACTTT
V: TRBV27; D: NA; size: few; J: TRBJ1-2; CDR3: CASSLSPGYGYTF; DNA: TGTGCCAGCAGTTTATCGCCAGGCTATGGCTACACCTTC
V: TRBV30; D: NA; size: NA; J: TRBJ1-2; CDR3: CAWAVYGYTF; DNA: TGTGCCTGGGCGGTTTATGGCTACACCTTC
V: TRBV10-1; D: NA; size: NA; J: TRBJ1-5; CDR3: CASTGFYSNQPQHF; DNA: TGCGCCAGCACAGGGTTCTATAGCAATCAGCCCCAGCATTTT
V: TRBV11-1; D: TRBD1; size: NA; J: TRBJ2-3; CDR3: CASSLRAGTDTDTQYF; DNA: TGTGCCAGCAGCTTACGGGCCGGGACAGACACAGATACGCAGTATTTT
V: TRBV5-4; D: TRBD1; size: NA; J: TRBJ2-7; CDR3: CASSQGTGREQYF; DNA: TGTGCCAGCAGCCAGGGGACAGGGCGGGAGCAGTACTTC
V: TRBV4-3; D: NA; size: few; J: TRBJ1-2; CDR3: CASSQDRWANGYTF; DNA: TGCGCCAGCAGCCAAGATCGCTGGGCTAATGGCTACACCTTC
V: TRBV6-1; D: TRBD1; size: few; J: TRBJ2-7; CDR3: CASRAGTGPSYEQYF; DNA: TGTGCCAGCAGAGCCGGGACAGGGCCCTCCTACGAGCAGTACTTC
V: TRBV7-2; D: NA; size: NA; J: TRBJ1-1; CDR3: CASSLGPENTEAFF; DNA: TGTGCCAGCAGCTTAGGGCCAGAGAACACTGAAGCTTTCTTT